These 10 T cell receptor beta chains share one sample of origin, sequenced in a study of neurological immune-mediated disorders. TCRdb redid the calling of the 5' RACE reads with MiXCR, one entry per CDR3 protein. The sample contains about 77,000 distinct CDR3 sequences, 9.4% of which appear only once. The source material was PBMCs. These receptors were collected from a man aged 45 to 65 in good health.

The table lists this clonotype with many counts. J is TRBJ1-4 and V is TRBV10-3, with TRBD1 as a possible D gene (5 bases). V lost 2 bases, J lost 7 bases, and 5 bases lay in between. The CDR3 covers 12 residues. Germline loops: CDR1 ENHRY, CDR2 SYGVKD. The CDR3, as DNA: TGTGCCATCAGTGAGAGGGGTGAAAAACTGTTTTTT. Protein product: CAISERGEKLFF.

This clonotype was found many times. CDR3 residues: CASSQGADAGANVLTF. In DNA form, the CDR3 reads TGTGCCAGCAGCCAGGGGGCCGACGCTGGGGCCAACGTCCTGACTTTC. The chain is built from TRBV27 and TRBJ2-6; 8 nucleotides align to TRBD1. The CDR3 loop spans 16 amino acids. J was trimmed by 2 bases and V by 6 bases; bases with no gene match: 6. Germline CDR1 reads MNHEY; CDR2 reads SMNVEV (reference sequence).

At least ten counts were recorded for this clonotype. This rearrangement joins TRBV7-2 to TRBJ2-3; either TRBD1 or TRBD2 may fit D (6 bases each). The germline V gene has CDR1 SGHTA and CDR2 FQGNSA. This CDR3 contains 14 residues. With 11 bases removed from V and 4 bases from J, the gap between germline ends came to 19 bases. The CDR3 protein is CAAVRGGHADTQYF. DNA of the CDR3: TGTGCCGCCGTGCGTGGGGGGCACGCAGATACGCAGTATTTT.

This clonotype was found many times. The chain uses TRBV12-3 or TRBV12-4 and TRBJ2-6; no firm D call. V shed 5 bases and J shed 0 bases, with 8 bases lying between them. The CDR3 covers 15 residues. CDR3 sequence (DNA): TGTGCCAGCAGTCCCGACCCCTCTGGGGCCAACGTCCTGACTTTC. Translating gives CASSPDPSGANVLTF.

This clonotype was recorded many times. V is TRBV5-1 and J is TRBJ1-3, with a tentative D call TRBD1 (6 bases). The CDR3 is 16 residues long. V lost 3 bases, J lost 2 bases, and 15 bases lay in between. Germline lookup yields CDR1 SGHRS and CDR2 YFSETQ. CDR3 in DNA: TGCGCCAGCAGCTCGACGGACAGTACGGCTGGAAACACCATATATTTT. This encodes CASSSTDSTAGNTIYF.

This clonotype was seen many times. The chain is built from TRBV28 and TRBJ1-5; no reliable D call. The germline CDR1 and CDR2 sequences are MDHEN and SYDVKM. This CDR3 is built from 15 residues. V shed 6 bases and J shed 0 bases, with 12 bases lying between them. The CDR3 sequence is CASSPEWSSNQPQHF. CDR3 bases: TGTGCCAGCAGCCCCGAGTGGTCTAGCAATCAGCCCCAGCATTTT.

The chain joins TRBV18 to TRBJ2-7; D possibly corresponds to TRBD2 (5 bases). V shed 4 bases and J shed 2 bases, with 15 bases lying between them. Germline-derived CDR1 and CDR2 are KGHSH and LQKENI. The CDR3 totals 15 residues. The CDR3 region has the DNA TGTGCCAGCTCACTGAGCAAGAGGGCCACCTACGAGCAGTACTTC. Translation gives CASSLSKRATYEQYF.

Ten or more counts support this clonotype. The J gene is TRBJ2-5, the V gene TRBV28; D is perhaps TRBD2 (6 bases). Germline CDR1 and CDR2: MDHEN and SYDVKM. This CDR3 region has 14 residues. The germline V and J ends were trimmed by 5 bases and 2 bases, with 12 bases remaining between them. CDR3: CASSTKRVQETQYF. CDR3 sequence (DNA): TGTGCCAGCAGTACTAAGCGGGTGCAAGAGACCCAGTACTTC. The whole variable domain, filled in from reference TRBV28 and TRBJ2-5, reads DVKVTQSSRYLVKRTGEKVFLECVQDMDHENMFWYRQDPGLGLRLIYFSYDVKMKEKGDIPEGYSVSREKKERFSLILESASTNQTSMYLCASSTKRVQETQYFGPGTRLLVL.

This clonotype was picked up many times. The chain combines TRBV7-2 with TRBJ2-5; D may match TRBD1 or TRBD2 (5 bases each). The V gene lost 5 bases and the J gene lost 4 bases, with 20 bases spanning the gap. Germline V gene data show CDR1 as SGHTA and CDR2 as FQGNSA. The CDR3 spans 16 residues. The CDR3 here is CASSPTATGPAETQYF. The CDR3 DNA reads TGTGCCAGCAGCCCGACGGCAACGGGACCCGCAGAGACCCAGTACTTC.

This clonotype occurred many times. The CDR3 region has the DNA TGCGCCAGCAGCCCGGGACTACTCATAGTATCGGGGGAGCTGTTTTTT. Translating it yields CASSPGLLIVSGELFF. V is TRBV5-1 and J is TRBJ2-2; 7 bases are shared with TRBD2. CDR1 SGHRS and CDR2 YFSETQ come from the germline V gene. CDR3 length: 16 residues. With 4 bases clipped from V and 8 bases from J, the junction kept 14 bases outside the gene matches. Complete variable domain (other parts from reference TRBV5-1 and TRBJ2-2): KAGVTQTPRYLIKTRGQQVTLSCSPISGHRSVSWYQQTPGQGLQFLFEYFSETQRNKGNFPGRFSGRQFSNSRSEMNVSTLELGDSALYLCASSPGLLIVSGELFFGEGSRLTVL.